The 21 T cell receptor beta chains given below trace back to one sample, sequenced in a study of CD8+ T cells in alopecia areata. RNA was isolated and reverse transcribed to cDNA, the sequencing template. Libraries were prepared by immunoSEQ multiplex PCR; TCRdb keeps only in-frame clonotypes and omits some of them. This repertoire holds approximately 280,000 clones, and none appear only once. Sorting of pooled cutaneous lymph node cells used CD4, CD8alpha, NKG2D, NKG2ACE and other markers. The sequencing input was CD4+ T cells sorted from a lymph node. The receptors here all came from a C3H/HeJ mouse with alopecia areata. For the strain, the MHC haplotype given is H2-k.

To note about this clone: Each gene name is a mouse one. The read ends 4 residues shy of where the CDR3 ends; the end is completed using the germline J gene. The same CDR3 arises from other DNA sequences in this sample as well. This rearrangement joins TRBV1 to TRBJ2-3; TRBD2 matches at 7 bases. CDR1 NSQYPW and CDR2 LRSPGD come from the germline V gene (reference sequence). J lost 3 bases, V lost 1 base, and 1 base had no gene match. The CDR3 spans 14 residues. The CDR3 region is CTCSAGGLAETLYF. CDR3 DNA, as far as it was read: TGCACCTGCAGTGCAGGGGGACTGGCAGAA.

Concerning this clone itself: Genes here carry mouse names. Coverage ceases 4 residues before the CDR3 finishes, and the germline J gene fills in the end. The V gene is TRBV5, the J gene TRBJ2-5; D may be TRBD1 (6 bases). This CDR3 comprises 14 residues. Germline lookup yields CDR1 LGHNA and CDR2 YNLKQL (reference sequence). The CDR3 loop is CASSQDNREDTQYF. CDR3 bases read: TGTGCCAGCAGCCAAGATAACAGGGAGGAC.

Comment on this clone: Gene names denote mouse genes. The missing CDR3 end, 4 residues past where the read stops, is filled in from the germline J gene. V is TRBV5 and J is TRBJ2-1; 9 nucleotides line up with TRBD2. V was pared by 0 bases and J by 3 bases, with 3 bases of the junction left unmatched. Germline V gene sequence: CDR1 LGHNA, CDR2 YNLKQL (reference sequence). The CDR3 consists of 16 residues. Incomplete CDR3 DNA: TGTGCCAGCAGCCAAGAGGGGACTGGGATCTATGCT. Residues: CASSQEGTGIYA. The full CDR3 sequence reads CASSQEGTGIYAEQFF.

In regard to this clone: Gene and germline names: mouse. The part of the CDR3 DNA that was read is TGTGCCAGCAGCCCGCGGGCTGGGGACTATGCT. Residues: CASSPRAGDYA. The full CDR3 is CASSPRAGDYAEQFF. The rearrangement links TRBV13-1 to TRBJ2-1; a weak D match, TRBD2 (6 bases). The read terminates 4 residues ahead of where the CDR3 ends, so the germline J gene completes it. There are 15 residues in the CDR3. V was cut by 5 bases and J by 2 bases, with 14 bases left in between. Germline V lookup: CDR1 NSHNY, CDR2 SYGAGN.

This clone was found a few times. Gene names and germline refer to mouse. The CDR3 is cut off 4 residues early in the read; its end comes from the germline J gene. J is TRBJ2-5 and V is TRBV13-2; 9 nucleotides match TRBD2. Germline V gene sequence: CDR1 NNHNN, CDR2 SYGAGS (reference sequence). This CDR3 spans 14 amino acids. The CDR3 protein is CASGDTDWGDTQYF. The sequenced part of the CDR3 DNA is TGTGCCAGCGGTGATACTGACTGGGGGGAC.

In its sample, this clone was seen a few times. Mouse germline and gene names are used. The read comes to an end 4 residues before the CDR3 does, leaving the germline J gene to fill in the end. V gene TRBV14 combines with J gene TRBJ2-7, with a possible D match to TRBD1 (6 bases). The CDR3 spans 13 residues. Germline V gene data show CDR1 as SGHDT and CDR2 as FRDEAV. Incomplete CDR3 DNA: TGTGCCAGCAGTTTCTGGGACACTTAT. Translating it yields CASSFWDTY. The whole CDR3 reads CASSFWDTYEQYF.

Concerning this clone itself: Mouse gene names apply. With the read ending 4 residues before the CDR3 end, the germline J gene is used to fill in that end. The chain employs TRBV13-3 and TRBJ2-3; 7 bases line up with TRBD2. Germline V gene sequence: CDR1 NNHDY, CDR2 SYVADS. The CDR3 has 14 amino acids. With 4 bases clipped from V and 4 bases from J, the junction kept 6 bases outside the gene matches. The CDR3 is CASSKLGISETLYF. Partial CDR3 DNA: TGTGCCAGCAGTAAACTGGGGATCTCAGAA.

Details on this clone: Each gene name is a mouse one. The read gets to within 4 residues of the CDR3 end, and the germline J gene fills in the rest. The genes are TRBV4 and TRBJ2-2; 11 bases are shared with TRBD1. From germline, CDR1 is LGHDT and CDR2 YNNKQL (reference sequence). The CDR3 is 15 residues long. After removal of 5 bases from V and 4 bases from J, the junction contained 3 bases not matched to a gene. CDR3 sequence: CASSRTGGGTGQLYF. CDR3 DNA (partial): TGTGCCAGCAGCCGGACAGGGGGCGGCACCGGG.

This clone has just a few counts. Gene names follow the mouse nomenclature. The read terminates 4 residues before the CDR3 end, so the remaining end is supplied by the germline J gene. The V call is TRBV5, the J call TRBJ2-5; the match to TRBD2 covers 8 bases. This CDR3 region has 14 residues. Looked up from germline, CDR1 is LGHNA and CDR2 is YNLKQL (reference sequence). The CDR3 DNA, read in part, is TGTGCCAGCAGCCACTGGGGGGCCGGAGAC. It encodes CASSHWGAGD. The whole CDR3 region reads CASSHWGAGDTQYF.

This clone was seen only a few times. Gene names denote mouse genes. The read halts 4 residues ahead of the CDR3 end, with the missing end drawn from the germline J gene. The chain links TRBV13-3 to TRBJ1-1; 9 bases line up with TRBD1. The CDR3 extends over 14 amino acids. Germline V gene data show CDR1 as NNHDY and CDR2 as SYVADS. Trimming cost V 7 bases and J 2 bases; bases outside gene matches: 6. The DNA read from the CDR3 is TGTGCCAGCGTCCGGGACAGGGCTAACACA. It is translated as CASVRDRANT. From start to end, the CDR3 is CASVRDRANTEVFF.

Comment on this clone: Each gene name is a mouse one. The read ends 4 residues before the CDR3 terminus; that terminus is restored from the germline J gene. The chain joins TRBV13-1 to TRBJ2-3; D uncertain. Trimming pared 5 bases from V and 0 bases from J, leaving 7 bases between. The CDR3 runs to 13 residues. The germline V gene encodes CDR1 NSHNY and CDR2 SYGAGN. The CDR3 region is CASRLSSAETLYF. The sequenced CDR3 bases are TGTGCCAGCAGACTGTCTAGTGCAGAA.

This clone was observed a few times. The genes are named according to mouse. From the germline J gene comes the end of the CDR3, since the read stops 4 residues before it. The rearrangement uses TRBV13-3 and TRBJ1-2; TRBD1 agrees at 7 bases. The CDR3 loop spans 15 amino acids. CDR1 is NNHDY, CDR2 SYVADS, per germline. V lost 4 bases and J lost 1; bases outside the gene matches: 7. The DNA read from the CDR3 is TGTGCCAGCAGTACCCCTAGGGGGCTAAACTCC. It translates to CASSTPRGLNS. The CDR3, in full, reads CASSTPRGLNSDYTF.

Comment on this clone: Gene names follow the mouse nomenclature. Incomplete CDR3 DNA: TGCACCTGCAGTGGCGACACCCTCTCCTAT. It codes for CTCSGDTLSY. The full CDR3 is CTCSGDTLSYEQYF. This chain links TRBV1 with TRBJ2-7; the D is unclear. With the read ending 4 residues before the CDR3 end, the germline J gene is used to fill in that end. CDR3 size: 14 residues. CDR1 and CDR2 from the germline V gene are NSQYPW and LRSPGD (reference sequence). The V end was cut by 4 bases, the J end by 0 bases, with 10 bases between.

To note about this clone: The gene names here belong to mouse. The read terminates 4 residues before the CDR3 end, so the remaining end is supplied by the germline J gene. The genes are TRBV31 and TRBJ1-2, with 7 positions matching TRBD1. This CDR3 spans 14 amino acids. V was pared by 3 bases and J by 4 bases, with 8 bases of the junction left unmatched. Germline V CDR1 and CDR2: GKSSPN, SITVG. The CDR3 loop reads CAWSPRQGLSDYTF. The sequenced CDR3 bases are TGTGCCTGGAGCCCTCGACAGGGACTCTCC. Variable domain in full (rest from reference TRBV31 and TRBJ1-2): AQTIHQWPVAEIKAVGSPLSLGCTIKGKSSPNLYWYWQATGGTLQQLFYSITVGQVESVVQLNLSASRPKDDQFILSTEKLLLSHSGFYLCAWSPRQGLSDYTFGSGTRLLVI.

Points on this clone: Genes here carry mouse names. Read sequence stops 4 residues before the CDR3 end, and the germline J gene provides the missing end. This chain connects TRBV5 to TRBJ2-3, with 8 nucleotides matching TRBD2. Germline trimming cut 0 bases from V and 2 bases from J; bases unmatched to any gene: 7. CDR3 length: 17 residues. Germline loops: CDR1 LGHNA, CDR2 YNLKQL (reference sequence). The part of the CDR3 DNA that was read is TGTGCCAGCAGCCAAGATCTCTGGGGGGCCTCTGCAGAA. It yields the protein CASSQDLWGASAE. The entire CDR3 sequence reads CASSQDLWGASAETLYF.

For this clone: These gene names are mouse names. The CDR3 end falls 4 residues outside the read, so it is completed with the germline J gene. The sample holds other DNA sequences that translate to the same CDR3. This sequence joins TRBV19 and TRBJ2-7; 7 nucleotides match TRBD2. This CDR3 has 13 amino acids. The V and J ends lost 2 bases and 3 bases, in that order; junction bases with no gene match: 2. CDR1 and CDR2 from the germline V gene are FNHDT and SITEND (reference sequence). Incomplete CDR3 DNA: TGTGCCAGCAGTATTCCTGGGGGCTAT. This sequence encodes CASSIPGGY. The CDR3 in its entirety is CASSIPGGYEQYF.

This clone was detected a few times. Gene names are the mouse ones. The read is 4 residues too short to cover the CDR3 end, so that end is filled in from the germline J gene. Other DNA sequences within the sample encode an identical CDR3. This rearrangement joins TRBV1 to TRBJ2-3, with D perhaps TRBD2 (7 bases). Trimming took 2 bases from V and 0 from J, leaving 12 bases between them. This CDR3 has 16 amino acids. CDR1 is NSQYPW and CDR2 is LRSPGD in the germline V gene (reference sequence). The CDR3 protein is CTCSARLGASAETLYF. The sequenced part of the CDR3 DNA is TGCACCTGCAGTGCACGGCTGGGGGCTAGTGCAGAA.

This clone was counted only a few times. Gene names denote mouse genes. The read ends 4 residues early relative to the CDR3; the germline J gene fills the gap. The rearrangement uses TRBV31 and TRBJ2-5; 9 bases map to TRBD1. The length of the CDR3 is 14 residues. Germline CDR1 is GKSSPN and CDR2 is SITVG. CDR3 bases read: TGTGCCTGGAGTCTGAGGGGACAGGGAGAC. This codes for CAWSLRGQGD. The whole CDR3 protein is CAWSLRGQGDTQYF.

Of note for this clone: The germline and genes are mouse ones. CDR3: CASSPTGGVDTEVFF. CDR3 DNA (partial): TGTGCCAGCAGTCCTACAGGGGGCGTGGACACA. This chain links TRBV13-1 with TRBJ1-1, with TRBD1 matching 9 bases. The observed sequence ends 4 residues before the CDR3 terminus, with the missing tail filled in from the germline J gene. The CDR3 loop spans 15 amino acids. Germline V lookup: CDR1 NSHNY, CDR2 SYGAGN. Trimming took 4 bases from V and 3 from J; bases not matched to a gene: 7.

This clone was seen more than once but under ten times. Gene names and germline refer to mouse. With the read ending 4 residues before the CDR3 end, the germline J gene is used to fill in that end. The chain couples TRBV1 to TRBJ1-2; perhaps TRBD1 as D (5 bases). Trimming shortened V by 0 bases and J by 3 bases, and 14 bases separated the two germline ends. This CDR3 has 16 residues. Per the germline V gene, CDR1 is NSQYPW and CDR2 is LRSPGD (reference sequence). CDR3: CTCSADQKGSDSDYTF. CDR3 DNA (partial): TGCACCTGCAGTGCAGATCAGAAGGGGAGTGACTCC.

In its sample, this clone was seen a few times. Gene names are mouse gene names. The covered CDR3 bases are TGTGCCAGCAGTGATGCATCCTCC. This translates into CASSDASS. The entire CDR3 reads CASSDASSDYTF. This rearrangement joins TRBV13-1 to TRBJ1-2; D is unclear. Coverage ceases 4 residues before the CDR3 finishes, and the germline J gene fills in the end. Germline values: CDR1 NSHNY, CDR2 SYGAGN. V lost 0 bases and J 4 bases, leaving 4 bases between the germline ends. The CDR3 length is 12 residues.